These T cell receptor beta chains were read from a single sample in a study of cytomegalovirus exposure and HLA in healthy donors. The table came from immunoSEQ multiplex PCR; TCRdb's copy has only in-frame clones and leaves some out. The sample has 130,000 or so clones, approximately 81% seen once. The sequenced sample consisted of PBMCs. The source of these receptors is a woman in her thirties or forties in good health and CMV-seronegative. Both conserved end residues are part of each CDR3. Each record gives: J gene, clone size, V gene, D gene, CDR3 DNA, CDR3 protein. D genes are given only for firm matches. Size tells how often a clone was seen (once, few, many) or the class of an expanded clone, and some rows leave it out.

TRBJ2-7,few,TRBV4-1,TRBD1,TGCGCCAGCAGCTCAGGACAGGGGTTCGACGAGCAGTACTTC,CASSSGQGFDEQYF
TRBJ2-3,NA,TRBV28,NA,TGTGCCAGCAGTTTAAAGGGGGACCATTCTTTGTTCCTCACAGATACGCAGTATTTT,CASSLKGDHSLFLTDTQYF
TRBJ1-5,NA,TRBV6-5,TRBD1,TGTGCCAGCACACCGCAGGGGGCTGGCAATCAGCCCCAGCATTTT,CASTPQGAGNQPQHF
TRBJ1-1,NA,TRBV11-2,NA,TGTGCCAGCAGCTTAACGGAGTACCGCGAAGCTTTCTTT,CASSLTEYREAFF
TRBJ2-3,NA,TRBV27,TRBD2,TGTGCCAGCAGTTCCCGACTAGCGGGAGGGCGCGGCACAGATACGCAGTATTTT,CASSSRLAGGRGTDTQYF
TRBJ2-5,NA,TRBV18,NA,TGTGCCAGCTCACCATTTGACAGCAAAGAGACCCAGTACTTC,CASSPFDSKETQYF
TRBJ2-7,few,TRBV2,TRBD2,TGTGCCACCGGACTAGATACCTACGAGCAGTACTTC,CATGLDTYEQYF
TRBJ1-2,NA,TRBV5-1,TRBD1,TGCGCCAGCAGCTTGGGGTTAGGGGGCGAAGGCTACACCTTC,CASSLGLGGEGYTF
TRBJ2-7,NA,TRBV9,NA,TGTGCCAGCAGCGTAGGGAGGGTCCCCTCCTACGAGCAGTACTTC,CASSVGRVPSYEQYF
TRBJ2-2,NA,TRBV6-4,NA,TGTGCCAGCAGCATCACAGGGATCACCGGGGAGCTGTTTTTT,CASSITGITGELFF
TRBJ1-1,NA,TRBV28,TRBD1,TGTGCCAGCAGTTTTGATGACCGTGACAGGGAAATGAACACTGAAGCTTTCTTT,CASSFDDRDREMNTEAFF
TRBJ2-7,once,TRBV10-1,NA,TGCGCCAGCAGCGGACAGCCTGGCCACGAGCAGTACTTC,CASSGQPGHEQYF
TRBJ1-4,NA,TRBV4-1,NA,TGCGCCAGCTCTGGAGGGCCGAATAGGGAAAAACTGTTTTTT,CASSGGPNREKLFF
TRBJ2-1,NA,TRBV10-3,TRBD1,TGTGCCATCAGCCGGGACAGCTACAATGAGCAGTTCTTC,CAISRDSYNEQFF